What follows are 27 T cell receptor beta chains derived from one specimen sequenced in a study of identical twins. In TCRdb, the 5' RACE reads were re-called with MiXCR into one record per CDR3 protein. The repertoire includes about 660,000 distinct CDR3 sequences, roughly 8% of them detected once, and around 0.98% sits in the top ten. Separately, the same data were catalogued under a study of yellow fever vaccine responses in identical twins.

Sequences were obtained from PBMCs. The source is a woman aged 18-29 years in good health.

This chain joins TRBV11-2 and TRBJ2-1; 10 bases are a match to TRBD1. The CDR3 runs 15 residues. The trim removed 1 base at V and 12 bases at J, leaving 9 bases unmatched. Looked up from germline, CDR1 is SGHAT and CDR2 is FQNNGV. The CDR3 here is CASSLGGTGARGQFF. The DNA for the CDR3 is TGTGCCAGCAGCTTAGGCGGGACAGGGGCCCGGGGGCAGTTCTTC.

CDR3 nucleotide sequence: TGTGCCAGCAGCTCCGGGGGGATCGGGGAGCTGTTTTTT. This encodes CASSSGGIGELFF. The chain is built from TRBV12-3 or TRBV12-4 and TRBJ2-2, with 7 bases fitting TRBD2. CDR3 length equals 13 residues. The trim removed 6 bases at V and 7 bases at J, leaving 5 bases unmatched.

This clonotype was detected only a few times. The chain recombines TRBV6-6 with TRBJ2-1; 7 bases align to TRBD1. This CDR3 comprises 11 residues. V shed 0 bases, J shed 14 bases, and the junction held 1 base outside the gene matches. CDR1 is MNHNY, CDR2 SVGAGI, per germline (reference sequence). The CDR3, as DNA: TGTGCCAGCAGTTACTCAGGGGGCGAGTTCTTC. It encodes CASSYSGGEFF.

This clonotype was recorded a few times. V gene TRBV4-3 combines with J gene TRBJ2-3; D may be TRBD2 (7 bases). Germline V CDR1 and CDR2: LGHNA, YSLEER. The CDR3 length is 19 residues. Trimming removed 0 bases at V and 0 bases at J, with 19 bases between. CDR3 nucleotides: TGCGCCAGCAGCCAAGAAGGGGGGGTCCGGGGGCGTAGCACAGATACGCAGTATTTT. Amino acids: CASSQEGGVRGRSTDTQYF.

This clonotype has a count of ten or more. The genes are TRBV12-3 or TRBV12-4 and TRBJ1-5; TRBD1 matches 7 bases. Losses at the gene ends were 5 bases for V and 6 bases for J; bases not matched to a gene: 7. This CDR3 is built from 14 residues. The CDR3 protein is CASSPRQGPQPQHF. As DNA, the CDR3 is TGTGCCAGCAGTCCGCGACAGGGACCTCAGCCCCAGCATTTT.

V and J are TRBV15 and TRBJ2-3; unclear D gene. The V gene lost 0 bases and the J gene lost 0 bases, with 10 bases spanning the gap. Germline CDR1 and CDR2: LNHNV and YYDKDF (reference sequence). This CDR3 has 16 residues. CDR3 bases: TGTGCCACCAGCAGAGAACTGGATTCTAGCACAGATACGCAGTATTTT. It yields the protein CATSRELDSSTDTQYF.

This clonotype was recorded a few times. This chain links TRBV12-3 or TRBV12-4 with TRBJ1-3; D remains unclear. The CDR3 contains 13 residues. Between the trimmed V and J ends, which lost 8 bases and 1 base, there was a span of 9 bases. The DNA of the CDR3 is TGTGCCAGCGAAAGCCATTCTGGAAACACCATATATTTT. Translated, it gives CASESHSGNTIYF.

The V gene is TRBV15, the J gene TRBJ2-2; tentatively, D is TRBD1 or TRBD2 (5 bases each). Germline values: CDR1 LNHNV, CDR2 YYDKDF (reference sequence). This CDR3 comprises 16 residues. V was cut by 3 bases and J by 1 base, with 12 bases left in between. Here the CDR3 reads CATSRDRGRNTGELFF. CDR3 DNA: TGTGCCACCAGCAGGGATCGGGGCCGGAACACCGGGGAGCTGTTTTTT.

In this sample, this clonotype turned up many times. The V call is TRBV28, the J call TRBJ2-5; a possible D gene is TRBD2 (5 bases). V was cut by 6 bases and J by 3 bases, with 14 bases left in between. The CDR3 length is 14 residues. Germline V CDR1 and CDR2: MDHEN, SYDVKM. The CDR3 loop is CASRASGTEETQYF. CDR3 DNA: TGTGCCAGCAGAGCAAGCGGAACCGAAGAGACCCAGTACTTC.

This clonotype was picked up a small number of times. This rearrangement joins TRBV20-1 to TRBJ2-2; D might be TRBD1 or TRBD2, each matching 5 bases. The CDR3 covers 14 residues. V lost 4 bases to trimming and J lost 1 base, with 10 bases between them. Germline CDR1 reads DFQATT; CDR2 reads SNEGSKA (reference sequence). The DNA for the CDR3 is TGCAGTGCTATGGGACCTTTGAACACCGGGGAGCTGTTTTTT. This translates into CSAMGPLNTGELFF.

This chain links TRBV5-1 with TRBJ2-7; D is unclear. Germline assignment: CDR1 SGHRS and CDR2 YFSETQ. Trimming shortened V by 1 base and J by 4 bases, and 12 bases separated the two germline ends. The CDR3 contains 14 residues. The CDR3 nucleotides are TGCGCCAGCAGCTTGAGACGGCCTGAATACGAGCAGTACTTC. It is translated as CASSLRRPEYEQYF.

The chain has TRBV27 and TRBJ1-2; D not certain. Trimming left V 6 bases short and J 8 bases short, with 13 bases between. The CDR3 covers 12 residues. Germline V lookup: CDR1 MNHEY, CDR2 SMNVEV (reference sequence). CDR3 sequence: CASSGRGDGYTF. CDR3 nucleotides: TGTGCCAGCAGCGGACGCGGAGACGGCTACACCTTC.

The CDR3 here is CASSLRTLSDTQYF. CDR3 in DNA: TGTGCCAGCAGCTTACGGACTCTCTCAGATACGCAGTATTTT. The chain is built from TRBV7-2 and TRBJ2-3, with D possibly TRBD2 on 5 matching bases. Germline CDR1 is SGHTA and CDR2 is FQGNSA. Trimming left V 2 bases short and J 4 bases short, with 10 bases between. The CDR3 runs 14 residues. Full variable domain (outside the CDR3, taken from reference TRBV7-2 and TRBJ2-3): GAGVSQSPSNKVTEKGKDVELRCDPISGHTALYWYRQSLGQGLEFLIYFQGNSAPDKSGLPSDRFSAERTGGSVSTLTIQRTQQEDSAVYLCASSLRTLSDTQYFGPGTRLTVL.

This clonotype was seen many times. This rearrangement joins TRBV27 to TRBJ2-2, with D possibly being TRBD2 (5 bases). CDR3 size: 15 residues. V was trimmed by 5 bases and J by 5 bases, leaving 15 bases between them. Per the germline V gene, CDR1 is MNHEY and CDR2 is SMNVEV (reference sequence). CDR3 nucleotide sequence: TGTGCCAGCAGTCCTTTCGGGGTTGTGACCGGGGAGCTGTTTTTT. Translating gives CASSPFGVVTGELFF.

A few counts support this clonotype. The V gene is TRBV7-6, the J gene TRBJ2-1; 10 bases map to TRBD1. The CDR3 length is 16 residues. Germline V gives CDR1 SGHVS, CDR2 FNYEAQ. Trimming removed 5 bases from V and 4 bases from J; junction bases left unmatched: 8. The CDR3: CASSPSWTGGYNEQFF. CDR3 coding DNA: TGTGCCAGCAGCCCCTCCTGGACAGGGGGATACAATGAGCAGTTCTTC.

The rearrangement links TRBV5-1 to TRBJ2-5; D gene unclear. Germline assignment: CDR1 SGHRS and CDR2 YFSETQ. This CDR3 comprises 15 residues. Trimming stripped 0 bases from V and 5 bases from J, with 14 bases between. The CDR3 sequence is CASSLVSGVLETQYF. The CDR3 nucleotides are TGCGCCAGCAGCTTGGTTTCAGGAGTTTTGGAGACCCAGTACTTC. Full variable domain (outside the CDR3, taken from reference TRBV5-1 and TRBJ2-5): KAGVTQTPRYLIKTRGQQVTLSCSPISGHRSVSWYQQTPGQGLQFLFEYFSETQRNKGNFPGRFSGRQFSNSRSEMNVSTLELGDSALYLCASSLVSGVLETQYFGPGTRLLVL.

This clonotype was seen ten or more times. This chain joins TRBV27 and TRBJ2-5, with 10 bases identical to TRBD1. CDR1 MNHEY and CDR2 SMNVEV come from the germline V gene (reference sequence). This CDR3 is built from 16 residues. After removal of 0 bases from V and 3 bases from J, the junction contained 4 bases not matched to a gene. The CDR3: CASSLSVGTGEETQYF. Written as DNA, the CDR3 is TGTGCCAGCAGTTTATCGGTGGGGACAGGGGAAGAGACCCAGTACTTC.

V gene TRBV7-2 combines with J gene TRBJ2-2, with 8 bases aligning to TRBD2. Germline-derived CDR1 and CDR2 are SGHTA and FQGNSA. This CDR3 spans 17 amino acids. With V trimmed by 0 bases and J by 4 bases, 7 bases remained unmatched. Here the CDR3 DNA reads TGTGCCAGCAGCTTAGCACGGGGGGGCCCAACCACCGGGGAGCTGTTTTTT. This sequence encodes CASSLARGGPTTGELFF.

A few counts support this clonotype. This chain joins TRBV2 and TRBJ2-5, with D maybe TRBD2 (6 bases). Germline CDR1 is SNHLY and CDR2 is FYNNEI. CDR3 length equals 14 residues. V dropped 4 bases and J dropped 1 base, with 10 bases sitting between them. DNA for the CDR3: TGTGCCAGCAGTGTCAGGGACTTCCAAGAGACCCAGTACTTC. It yields the protein CASSVRDFQETQYF.

This clonotype was seen at least ten times. This chain uses TRBV27 with TRBJ1-1; the match to TRBD1 covers 11 bases. The germline gives CDR1 MNHEY, CDR2 SMNVEV (reference sequence). V lost 6 bases and J lost 3; bases outside the gene matches: 9. The CDR3 has 16 residues. The CDR3 here is CASSPLDRGLDTEAFF. CDR3 DNA sequence: TGTGCCAGCAGCCCCTTGGACAGGGGGCTTGACACTGAAGCTTTCTTT.

This clonotype has more than one count but fewer than ten. The V gene is TRBV18, the J gene TRBJ2-1; TRBD2 aligns across 8 bases. After removal of 7 bases from V and 1 base from J, the junction contained 6 bases not matched to a gene. The CDR3 totals 15 residues. Germline V gives CDR1 KGHSH, CDR2 LQKENI. In DNA form, the CDR3 reads TGTGCCAGCTTGTTAACTAGCGGATCCTACAATGAGCAGTTCTTC. Translated: CASLLTSGSYNEQFF.

The chain carries TRBV20-1 and TRBJ2-5, with D unresolved. The CDR3 runs to 11 residues. Looked up from germline, CDR1 is DFQATT and CDR2 is SNEGSKA (reference sequence). With 6 bases removed from V and 4 bases from J, the gap between germline ends came to 9 bases. DNA of the CDR3: TGCAGTGCCAGACTTGTAGAGACCCAGTACTTC. This sequence encodes CSARLVETQYF.

This clonotype showed up many times. This rearrangement joins TRBV29-1 to TRBJ2-1; TRBD1 matches 8 bases. The ends lost 6 bases at V and 7 bases at J; junction bases unmatched: 11. Germline CDR1 and CDR2: SQVTM and ANQGSEA. The CDR3 loop spans 14 amino acids. The CDR3 loop is CSVARQGTLNEQFF. CDR3 in DNA: TGCAGCGTCGCTAGACAGGGGACATTGAATGAGCAGTTCTTC.

This clonotype came up a few times. The chain has TRBV4-3 and TRBJ1-6; weak D call: TRBD1 (5 bases). There are 17 residues in the CDR3. The germline CDR1 and CDR2 sequences are LGHNA and YSLEER. V was trimmed by 0 bases and J by 3 bases, leaving 12 bases between them. The CDR3 DNA reads TGCGCCAGCAGCCAAGATGCTATCGACAGCTATAATTCACCCCTCCACTTT. Its translation: CASSQDAIDSYNSPLHF.

Comment on this clonotype: The junction departs from the called germline gene at one end, perhaps through a read error. This rearrangement joins TRBV20-1 to TRBJ2-7, with D unclear. The CDR3 totals 11 residues. Germline CDR1 is DFQATT and CDR2 is SNEGSKA (reference sequence). CDR3 residues: CTARDSPEQYF. In DNA, the CDR3 is TGCACTGCTAGAGATTCCCCCGAGCAGTACTTC.

The CDR3 sequence: CASSLEGGGNTIYF. CDR3 nucleotides: TGCGCCAGCAGCTTGGAGGGTGGTGGAAACACCATATATTTT. V usage is TRBV5-1 and J usage is TRBJ1-3; no clear D. This CDR3 comprises 14 residues. CDR1 is SGHRS, CDR2 YFSETQ, per germline. Trimming pared 0 bases from V and 3 bases from J, leaving 7 bases between. The complete variable domain, with remaining parts taken from reference TRBV5-1 and TRBJ1-3, reads KAGVTQTPRYLIKTRGQQVTLSCSPISGHRSVSWYQQTPGQGLQFLFEYFSETQRNKGNFPGRFSGRQFSNSRSEMNVSTLELGDSALYLCASSLEGGGNTIYFGEGSWLTVV.

This clonotype was found a few times. The chain is built from TRBV6-2 or TRBV6-3 and TRBJ2-3, with 7 bases lining up with TRBD1. The CDR3 totals 18 residues. CDR1 is MNHEY and CDR2 is SVGEGT in the germline V gene. J was trimmed by 3 bases and V by 1 base; bases with no gene match: 13. DNA for the CDR3: TGTGCCAGCAGTTACTGGGCTCAACAGGGGATCGAAACAGATACGCAGTATTTT. It codes for CASSYWAQQGIETDTQYF.